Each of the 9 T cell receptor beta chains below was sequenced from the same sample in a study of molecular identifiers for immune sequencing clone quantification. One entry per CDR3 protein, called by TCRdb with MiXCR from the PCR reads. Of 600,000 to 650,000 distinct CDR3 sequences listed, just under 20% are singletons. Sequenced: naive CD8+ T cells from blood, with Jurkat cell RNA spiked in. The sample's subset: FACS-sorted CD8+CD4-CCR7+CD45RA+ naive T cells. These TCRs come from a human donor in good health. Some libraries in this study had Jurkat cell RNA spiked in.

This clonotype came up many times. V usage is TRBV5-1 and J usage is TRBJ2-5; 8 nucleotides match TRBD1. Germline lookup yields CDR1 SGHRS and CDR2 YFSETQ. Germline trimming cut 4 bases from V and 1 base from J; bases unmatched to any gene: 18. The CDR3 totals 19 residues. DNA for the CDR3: TGCGCCAGCAGCCTCGACTACTTTAGCAACAGGGGGATCCAAGAGACCCAGTACTTC. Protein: CASSLDYFSNRGIQETQYF. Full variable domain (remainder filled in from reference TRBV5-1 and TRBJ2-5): KAGVTQTPRYLIKTRGQQVTLSCSPISGHRSVSWYQQTPGQGLQFLFEYFSETQRNKGNFPGRFSGRQFSNSRSEMNVSTLELGDSALYLCASSLDYFSNRGIQETQYFGPGTRLLVL.

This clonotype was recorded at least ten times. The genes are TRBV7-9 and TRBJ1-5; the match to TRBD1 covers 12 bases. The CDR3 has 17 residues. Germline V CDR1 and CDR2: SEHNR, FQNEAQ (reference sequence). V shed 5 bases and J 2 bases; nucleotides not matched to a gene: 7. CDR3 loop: CASSGGTGGVGNQPQHF. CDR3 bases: TGTGCCAGCAGCGGAGGGACAGGGGGCGTCGGCAATCAGCCCCAGCATTTT.

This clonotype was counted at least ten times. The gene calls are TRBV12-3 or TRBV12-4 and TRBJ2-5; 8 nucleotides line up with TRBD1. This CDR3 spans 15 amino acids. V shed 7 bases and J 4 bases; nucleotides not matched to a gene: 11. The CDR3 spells CASTHVSTGVETQYF. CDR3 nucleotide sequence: TGTGCCAGCACCCATGTCTCGACAGGGGTAGAGACCCAGTACTTC.

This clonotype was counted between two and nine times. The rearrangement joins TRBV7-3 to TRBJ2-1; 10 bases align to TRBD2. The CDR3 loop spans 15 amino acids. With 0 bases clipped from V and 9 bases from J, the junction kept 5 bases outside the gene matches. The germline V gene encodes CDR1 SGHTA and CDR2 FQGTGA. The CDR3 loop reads CASSLTLAGVSEQFF. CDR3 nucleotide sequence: TGTGCCAGCAGCTTAACTCTAGCGGGAGTAAGTGAGCAGTTCTTC.

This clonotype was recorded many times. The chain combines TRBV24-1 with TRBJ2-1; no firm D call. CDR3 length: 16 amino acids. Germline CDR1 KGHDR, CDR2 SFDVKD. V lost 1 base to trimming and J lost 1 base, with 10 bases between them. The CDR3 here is CATSDLEVKSYNEQFF. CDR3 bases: TGTGCCACCAGTGATTTAGAGGTTAAATCCTACAATGAGCAGTTCTTC.

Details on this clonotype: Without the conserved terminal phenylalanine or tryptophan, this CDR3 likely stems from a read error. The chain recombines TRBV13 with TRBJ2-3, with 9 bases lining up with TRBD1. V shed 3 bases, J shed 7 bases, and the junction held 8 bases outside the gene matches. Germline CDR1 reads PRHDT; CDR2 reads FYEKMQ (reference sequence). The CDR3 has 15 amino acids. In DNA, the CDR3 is TGTGCCAGCAGCTTTGGGACAGGGATAGGAAATACGCAGTATCTT. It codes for CASSFGTGIGNTQYL.

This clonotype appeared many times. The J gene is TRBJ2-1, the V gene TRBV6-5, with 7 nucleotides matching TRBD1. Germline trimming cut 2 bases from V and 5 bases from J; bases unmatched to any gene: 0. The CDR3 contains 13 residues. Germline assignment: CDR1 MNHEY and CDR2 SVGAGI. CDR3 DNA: TGTGCCAGCAGTTACGGGACAGACAATGAGCAGTTCTTC. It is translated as CASSYGTDNEQFF.

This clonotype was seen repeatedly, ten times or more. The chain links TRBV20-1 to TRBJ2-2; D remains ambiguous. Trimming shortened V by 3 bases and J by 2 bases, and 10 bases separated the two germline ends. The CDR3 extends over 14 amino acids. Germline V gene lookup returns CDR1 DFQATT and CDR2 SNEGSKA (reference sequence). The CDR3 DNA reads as TGCAGTGCTAGTGCGACCAAAAACACCGGGGAGCTGTTTTTT. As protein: CSASATKNTGELFF.

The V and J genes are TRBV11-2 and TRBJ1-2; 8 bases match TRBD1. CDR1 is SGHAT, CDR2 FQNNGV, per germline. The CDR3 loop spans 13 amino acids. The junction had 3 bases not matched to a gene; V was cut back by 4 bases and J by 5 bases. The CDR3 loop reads CASSSDRGYGYTF. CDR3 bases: TGTGCCAGCAGCTCCGACAGGGGTTATGGCTACACCTTC. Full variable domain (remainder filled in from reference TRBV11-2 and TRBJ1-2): EAGVAQSPRYKIIEKRQSVAFWCNPISGHATLYWYQQILGQGPKLLIQFQNNGVVDDSQLPKDRFSAERLKGVDSTLKIQPAKLEDSAVYLCASSSDRGYGYTFGSGTRLTVV.